This T cell receptor beta chain was profiled in a study of T cells in Graves' hyperthyroidism and ophthalmopathy. This clonotype has ten or more counts. V lost 4 bases, J lost 5 bases, and 9 bases lay in between. Germline CDR1 reads DFQATT; CDR2 reads SNEGSKA (reference sequence). CDR3 size: 12 residues. Regions amplified from RNA transcripts were the TCR beta CDR3 regions. The HTBI primer set served for first-round RT-PCR of the TCR CDR3. TCRdb reprocessed the multiplex PCR reads with MiXCR, giving one entry per CDR3 protein. The data hold 300,000 to 450,000 distinct CDR3 sequences, with roughly 13% observed a single time.

The TCR was taken from a man aged 30 to 45 with Graves' hyperthyroidism that later progressed to Graves' ophthalmopathy. The chain combines TRBV20-1 with TRBJ2-4, with a possible D match to TRBD1 (6 bases). Sequencing was performed on blood. The CDR3 sequence: CSAKQGQNIQYF. In nucleotides, the CDR3 is TGCAGTGCTAAACAGGGACAAAACATTCAGTACTTC.